Listed below are T cell receptor beta chains from one sample, sequenced in a study of vaccination effects on CD4 cells after COVID-19. Measured with immunoSEQ multiplex PCR; TCRdb has only the in-frame clones, and not every one. Among about 23,000 clones listed, 65% to 75% were seen once. Antigens of these TCRs are unknown. The material sequenced was CD4+ T cells from PBMCs cultured with SARS-CoV-2 spike peptides, taken before COVID-19 vaccination. The receptors here all came from a human donor who received a COVID-19 vaccine. The CDR3 runs from the conserved cysteine through the conserved F or W. D genes are given only for firm matches. Rows may omit the clone size; those that give it use once, few, many or a size class.

clone_size	j_call	v_call	d_call	cdr3_aa	cdr3_nt
.	TRBJ2-5	TRBV4-1	.	CASSQTPGREETQYF	TGCGCCAGCAGCCAAACCCCGGGACGGGAGGAGACCCAGTACTTC
few	TRBJ1-2	TRBV2	.	CASLRTQTNYGYTF	TGTGCCAGCCTGAGGACACAAACTAACTATGGCTACACCTTC
.	TRBJ1-1	TRBV30	TRBD1	CAWSPRQGARTKVTEAFF	TGTGCCTGGAGTCCTCGCCAGGGGGCGCGAACTAAGGTCACTGAAGCTTTCTTT
.	TRBJ1-2	TRBV6-5	.	CASSYTAYYGYTF	TGTGCCAGCAGTTATACAGCATACTATGGCTACACCTTC
medium-sized	TRBJ2-3	TRBV11-2	TRBD1	CASSLDLTGVTDTQYF	TGTGCCAGCAGCTTAGACCTGACAGGGGTAACAGATACGCAGTATTTT
.	TRBJ2-1	TRBV6-5	.	CASSPVASSDEQFF	TGTGCCAGCAGTCCGGTGGCTTCTTCCGATGAGCAGTTCTTC
.	TRBJ2-6	TRBV5-1	.	CASSLAGGPGANVLTF	TGCGCCAGCAGCTTGGCCGGCGGACCTGGGGCCAACGTCCTGACTTTC
.	TRBJ1-1	TRBV29-1	.	CSVSTGTTEAFF	TGCAGCGTGTCCACAGGGACCACTGAAGCTTTCTTT
.	TRBJ1-2	TRBV29-1	.	CSVGRAGYGYTF	TGCAGCGTTGGGAGGGCAGGCTATGGCTACACCTTC
.	TRBJ2-1	TRBV28	.	CASSFADSNEQFF	TGTGCCAGCAGTTTCGCGGACAGCAATGAGCAGTTCTTC
once	TRBJ1-1	TRBV18	.	CASSPNTGENTEAFF	TGTGCCAGCTCACCGAACACGGGCGAGAACACTGAAGCTTTCTTT
.	TRBJ2-2	TRBV5-1	TRBD2	CASSEASSGLRLGGELFF	TGCGCCAGCAGCGAGGCTAGTAGCGGGCTCCGTCTGGGCGGGGAGCTGTTTTTT
.	TRBJ2-1	TRBV2	TRBD2	CASRETSGRNEQFF	TGTGCCAGCAGGGAAACTAGCGGGCGCAATGAGCAGTTCTTC
.	TRBJ2-1	TRBV25-1	TRBD2	CASGTSGRALNEQFF	TGTGCCAGCGGAACTAGCGGGAGGGCTCTCAATGAGCAGTTCTTC
once	TRBJ1-2	TRBV5-5	.	CASSSAGDYYGYTF	TGTGCCAGCAGCTCTGCAGGGGACTACTATGGCTACACCTTC
.	TRBJ2-7	TRBV18	.	CASSPNPSAYEQYF	TGTGCCAGCTCACCAAATCCCTCCGCTTACGAGCAGTACTTC
.	TRBJ1-2	TRBV7-2	.	CASSLYVTEGYTF	TGTGCCAGCAGCTTATATGTGACGGAAGGCTACACCTTC
.	TRBJ2-7	TRBV10-3	TRBD2	CAISEGSGENYEQYF	TGTGCCATCAGTGAGGGAAGCGGGGAAAACTACGAGCAGTACTTC
.	TRBJ2-7	TRBV7-9	TRBD2	CASSLVRGGWNEQYF	TGTGCCAGCAGCTTGGTTCGGGGGGGCTGGAACGAGCAGTACTTC
.	TRBJ2-1	TRBV5-6	TRBD1	CASSLISSTGGNEQFF	TGTGCCAGCAGCTTGATTAGTTCTACAGGGGGGAATGAGCAGTTCTTC